The 11 T cell receptor beta chains presented below share a single source sample, sequenced in a study of response to subunit inactivated influenza vaccine (dated by TCRdb to the late 2010s). Libraries were prepared through RT-PCR. The instrument was an Illumina HiSeq 2500. Starting from the raw public reads, TCRdb applied fastp trimming at Q25, assembled clones with MiXCR and retained in-frame beta chains. A single entry per CDR3 protein holds the most common genes and DNA from its merged rows. This sample comprises more than 250,000 distinct CDR3 sequences, roughly 22% of them detected only once. Clones ranked in the top ten supply 9.5% to 13% of the sample. The input for sequencing was PBMCs from blood, taken 21 months after vaccination. The receptors come from a man between 45 and 75 years old who received an inactivated influenza vaccine. Donor details come from another sample of the same person, matched by shared clones.

This clonotype occurred a few times. The genes are TRBV28 and TRBJ2-3; a weak D match, TRBD1 (5 bases). CDR1 and CDR2 (germline): MDHEN, SYDVKM. Deletions cut 6 bases from V and 4 bases from J, with 8 bases between. The CDR3 runs to 12 residues. CDR3 in amino acids: CASRGVADTQYF. The CDR3 bases are TGTGCCAGCAGAGGGGTGGCAGATACGCAGTATTTT.

J is TRBJ1-6 and V is TRBV6-5; a weak D match, TRBD1 (5 bases). In germline, CDR1 is MNHEY, CDR2 SVGAGI. Trimming removed 2 bases at V and 7 bases at J, with 21 bases between. CDR3 size: 18 residues. The chain's CDR3 is CASSYVGQLYGGNSPLHF. The CDR3 DNA reads as TGTGCCAGCAGTTACGTGGGGCAACTCTATGGCGGGAATTCACCCCTCCACTTT.

For this clonotype: The final CDR3 position lacks the conserved phenylalanine or tryptophan, pointing to a likely read error. It is unclear where the CDR3 begins or ends on the DNA, so no DNA is shown, and the CDR3 is as TCRdb lists it. The CDR3: CASSHRTENSPLQI. The V call is TRBV3-1, the J call TRBJ1-6. Germline CDR1 and CDR2: LGHDT and YNNKEL (reference sequence). A total of 14 residues make up the CDR3, ends included.

This clonotype has a count of ten or more. The rearrangement joins TRBV5-1 to TRBJ1-1, with no clear D. This CDR3 region has 14 residues. Trimming cost V 1 base and J 6 bases, with 13 bases left between them. CDR1 and CDR2 (germline): SGHRS, YFSETQ. CDR3: CASSLMGVGPEAFF. DNA of the CDR3: TGCGCCAGCAGCTTGATGGGAGTAGGACCTGAAGCTTTCTTT.

The CDR3 DNA follows: TGTGCCAGTTCCCCCTCGGGGGAACGCACAGATACGCAGTATTTT. Its translation is CASSPSGERTDTQYF. This chain joins TRBV6-4 and TRBJ2-3; D possibly corresponds to TRBD2 (6 bases). Germline CDR1 and CDR2: MRHNA and SNTAGT. CDR3 length equals 15 residues. Trimming left V 9 bases short and J 1 base short, with 17 bases between.

This clonotype was counted a few times. The V and J genes are TRBV5-1 and TRBJ2-7, with D possibly being TRBD1 (7 bases). From germline, CDR1 is SGHRS and CDR2 YFSETQ. CDR3 length equals 15 residues. Trimming left V 0 bases short and J 2 bases short, with 12 bases between. The CDR3 nucleotides read TGCGCCAGCAGCTTGGGCGGGACAGATACCTACGAGCAGTACTTC. It codes for CASSLGGTDTYEQYF. Together with reference TRBV5-1 and TRBJ2-7, the CDR3 gives the full variable domain: KAGVTQTPRYLIKTRGQQVTLSCSPISGHRSVSWYQQTPGQGLQFLFEYFSETQRNKGNFPGRFSGRQFSNSRSEMNVSTLELGDSALYLCASSLGGTDTYEQYFGPGTRLTVT.

This sequence joins TRBV5-1 and TRBJ2-1; unclear D gene. In germline, CDR1 is SGHRS, CDR2 YFSETQ. The CDR3 totals 16 residues. Trimming took 3 bases from V and 0 from J, leaving 13 bases between them. The chain's CDR3 is CASSYSGLSSYNEQFF. For the CDR3, the DNA is TGCGCCAGCAGCTATAGTGGGCTGAGCTCCTACAATGAGCAGTTCTTC.

The genes are TRBV4-3 and TRBJ1-1, with no clear D. Trimming took 0 bases from V and 2 from J, leaving 7 bases between them. The CDR3 extends over 14 amino acids. From germline, CDR1 is LGHNA and CDR2 YSLEER. CDR3 nucleotides: TGCGCCAGCAGCCAAGAATTGGCAAACACTGAAGCTTTCTTT. Translated: CASSQELANTEAFF.

This clonotype was counted a few times. This rearrangement joins TRBV27 to TRBJ1-1; D is possibly TRBD1 (6 bases). Germline loops: CDR1 MNHEY, CDR2 SMNVEV (reference sequence). V was pared by 4 bases and J by 1 base, with 13 bases between. This CDR3 has 15 residues. The CDR3 loop reads CASSSTGFWNTEAFF. The CDR3 bases are TGTGCCAGCAGTTCTACAGGGTTTTGGAACACTGAAGCTTTCTTT.

The sample holds a few counts of this clonotype. V usage is TRBV12-3 or TRBV12-4 and J usage is TRBJ2-7; 7 nucleotides match TRBD1. V lost 5 bases, J lost 1 base, and 5 bases stayed unmatched. The CDR3 spans 14 residues. In nucleotides, the CDR3 is TGTGCCAGCAGTCCACGACAGGGTTCCTACGAGCAGTACTTC. Translated, it gives CASSPRQGSYEQYF.

This clonotype was detected a few times. The rearrangement links TRBV4-1 to TRBJ1-5, with D maybe TRBD1 (5 bases). V was cut by 1 base and J by 4 bases, with 11 bases left in between. The CDR3 is 15 residues long. Per the germline V gene, CDR1 is MGHRA and CDR2 is YSYEKL. The CDR3 nucleotides are TGCGCCAGCAGCCAAGCCCTGGCAGGGAATCAGCCCCAGCATTTT. Translating gives CASSQALAGNQPQHF.